This T cell receptor (beta chain) is drawn from a study of CD8 T cells in ankylosing spondylitis. TCRdb used MiXCR to reprocess the 5' RACE reads, holding one entry per CDR3 protein. This table holds about 240,000 distinct CDR3 sequences, around a tenth found once. This clonotype has ten or more counts. V lost 6 bases and J lost 1, with 13 bases in between. Germline CDR1 is MNHEY and CDR2 is SMNVEV (reference sequence). The CDR3 contains 15 residues. The clonotype was recovered from a male donor with ankylosing spondylitis or in good health (not recorded which). The chain uses TRBV27 and TRBJ1-5; D unresolved. Material: blood, either unsorted or a sorted T cell fraction (not recorded which). CDR3 sequence: CASREVGISNQPQHF. The CDR3, as DNA: TGTGCCAGCAGGGAGGTGGGGATAAGCAATCAGCCCCAGCATTTT.